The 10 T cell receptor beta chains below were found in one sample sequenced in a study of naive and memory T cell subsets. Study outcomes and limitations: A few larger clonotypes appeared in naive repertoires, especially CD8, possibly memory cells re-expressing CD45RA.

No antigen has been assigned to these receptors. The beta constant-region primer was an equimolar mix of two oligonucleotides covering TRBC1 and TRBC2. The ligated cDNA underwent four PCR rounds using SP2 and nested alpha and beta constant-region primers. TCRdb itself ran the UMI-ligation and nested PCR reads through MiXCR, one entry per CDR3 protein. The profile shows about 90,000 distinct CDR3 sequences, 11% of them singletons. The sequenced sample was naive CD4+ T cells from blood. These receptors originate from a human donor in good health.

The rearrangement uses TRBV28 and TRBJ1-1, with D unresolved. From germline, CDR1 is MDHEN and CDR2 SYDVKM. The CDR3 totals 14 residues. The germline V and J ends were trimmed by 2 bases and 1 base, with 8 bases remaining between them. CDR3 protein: CASSLGLGNTEAFF. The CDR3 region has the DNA TGTGCCAGCAGTTTAGGGTTAGGGAACACTGAAGCTTTCTTT.

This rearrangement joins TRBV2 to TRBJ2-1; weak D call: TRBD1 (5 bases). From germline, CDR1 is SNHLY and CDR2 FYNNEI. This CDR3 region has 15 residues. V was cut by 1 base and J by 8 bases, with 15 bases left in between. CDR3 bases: TGTGCCAGCAGTGAAGTTAGGGGCCGCTCTTATGAGCAGTTCTTC. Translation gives CASSEVRGRSYEQFF.

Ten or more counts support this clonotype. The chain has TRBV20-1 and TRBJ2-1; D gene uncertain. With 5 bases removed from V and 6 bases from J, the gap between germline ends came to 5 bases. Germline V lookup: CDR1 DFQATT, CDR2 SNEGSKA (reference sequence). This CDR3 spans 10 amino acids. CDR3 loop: CSAEANEQFF. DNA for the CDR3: TGCAGTGCTGAAGCCAATGAGCAGTTCTTC.

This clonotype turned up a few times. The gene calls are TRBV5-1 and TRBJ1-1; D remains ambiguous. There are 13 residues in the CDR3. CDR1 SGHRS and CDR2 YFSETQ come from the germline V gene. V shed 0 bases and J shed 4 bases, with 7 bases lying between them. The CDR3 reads CASSLAGRTEAFF. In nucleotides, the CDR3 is TGCGCCAGCAGCTTGGCGGGCCGCACTGAAGCTTTCTTT.

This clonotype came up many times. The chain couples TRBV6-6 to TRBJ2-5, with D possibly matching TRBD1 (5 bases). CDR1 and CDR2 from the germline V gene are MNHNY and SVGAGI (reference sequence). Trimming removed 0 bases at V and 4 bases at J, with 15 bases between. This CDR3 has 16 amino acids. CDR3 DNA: TGTGCCAGCAGTTACTCGAGCAGGGCCCAAGGAGAGACCCAGTACTTC. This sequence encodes CASSYSSRAQGETQYF.

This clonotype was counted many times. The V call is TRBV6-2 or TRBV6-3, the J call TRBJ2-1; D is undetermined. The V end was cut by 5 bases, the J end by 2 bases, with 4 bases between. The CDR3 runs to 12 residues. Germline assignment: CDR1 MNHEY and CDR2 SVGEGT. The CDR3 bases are TGTGCCAGCAGTCGGCCCTACAATGAGCAGTTCTTC. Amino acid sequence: CASSRPYNEQFF.

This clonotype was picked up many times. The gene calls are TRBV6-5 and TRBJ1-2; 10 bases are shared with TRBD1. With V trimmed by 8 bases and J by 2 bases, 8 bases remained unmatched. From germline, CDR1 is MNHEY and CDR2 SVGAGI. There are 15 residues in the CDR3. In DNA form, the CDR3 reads TGTGCCAGCTCCCGGGACAGGGGCCCGAACTATGGCTACACCTTC. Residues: CASSRDRGPNYGYTF.

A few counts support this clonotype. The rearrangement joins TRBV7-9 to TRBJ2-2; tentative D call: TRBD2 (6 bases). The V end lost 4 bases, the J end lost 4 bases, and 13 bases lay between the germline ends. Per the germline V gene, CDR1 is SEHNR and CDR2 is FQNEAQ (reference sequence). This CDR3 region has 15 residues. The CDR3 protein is CASSSRDGSTGELFF. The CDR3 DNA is TGTGCCAGCAGCTCCAGGGACGGGAGCACCGGGGAGCTGTTTTTT. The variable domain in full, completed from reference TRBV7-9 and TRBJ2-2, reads DTGVSQNPRHKITKRGQNVTFRCDPISEHNRLYWYRQTLGQGPEFLTYFQNEAQLEKSRLLSDRFSAERPKGSFSTLEIQRTEQGDSAMYLCASSSRDGSTGELFFGEGSRLTVL.

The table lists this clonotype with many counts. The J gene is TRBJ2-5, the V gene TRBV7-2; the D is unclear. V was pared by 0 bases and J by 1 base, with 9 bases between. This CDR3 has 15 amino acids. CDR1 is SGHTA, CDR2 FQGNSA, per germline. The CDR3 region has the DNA TGTGCCAGCAGCTTAGCGCAGACTCGCCAAGAGACCCAGTACTTC. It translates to CASSLAQTRQETQYF.

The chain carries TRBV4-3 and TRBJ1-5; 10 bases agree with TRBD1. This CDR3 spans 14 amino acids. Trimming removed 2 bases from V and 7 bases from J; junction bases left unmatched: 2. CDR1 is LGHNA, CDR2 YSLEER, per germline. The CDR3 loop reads CASSQRTGGQPQHF. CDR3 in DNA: TGCGCCAGCAGCCAACGGACAGGGGGGCAGCCCCAGCATTTT.